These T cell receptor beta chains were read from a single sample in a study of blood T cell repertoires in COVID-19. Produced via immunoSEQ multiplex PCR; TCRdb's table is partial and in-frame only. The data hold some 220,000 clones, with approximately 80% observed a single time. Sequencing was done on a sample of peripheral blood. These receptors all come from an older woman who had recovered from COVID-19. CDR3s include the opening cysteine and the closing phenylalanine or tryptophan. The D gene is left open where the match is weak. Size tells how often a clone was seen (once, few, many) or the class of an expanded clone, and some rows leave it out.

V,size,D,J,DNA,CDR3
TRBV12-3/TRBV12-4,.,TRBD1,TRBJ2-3,TGTGCCAGCAGTTTAGGACAGGGGGATACGCAGTATTTT,CASSLGQGDTQYF
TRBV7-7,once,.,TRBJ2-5,TGTGCTAGCAGCCCGAAGGGGGGGCGACAAGAGACCCAGTACTTC,CASSPKGGRQETQYF
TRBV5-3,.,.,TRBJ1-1,TGTGCCAGAAGCCTAATATTATATAACACTGAAGCTTTCTTT,CARSLILYNTEAFF
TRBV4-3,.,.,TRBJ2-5,TGCGCCAGCAGCCGGGCATGGAGGGGTGGAGGGTTTGGAGAGACCCAGTACTTC,CASSRAWRGGGFGETQYF
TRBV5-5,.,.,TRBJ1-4,TGTGCCAGCAGGTCCGGGCAGGGAACTAATGAAAAACTGTTTTTT,CASRSGQGTNEKLFF
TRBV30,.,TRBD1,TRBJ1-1,TGTGCCTGGAGTGACAGGGGGCCTTTATTAATGAACACTGAAGCTTTCTTT,CAWSDRGPLLMNTEAFF
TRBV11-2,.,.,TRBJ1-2,TGTGCCAGCAGCTTAATTAAGAGAGACTATGGCTACACCTTC,CASSLIKRDYGYTF
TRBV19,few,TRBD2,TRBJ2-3,TGTGCCAGTGGGAGGGTCGGGGGGAGCACAGATACGCAGTATTTT,CASGRVGGSTDTQYF
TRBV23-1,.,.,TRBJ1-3,TGCGCCAGCAGTCAATATTACTCCGGAAACACCATATATTTT,CASSQYYSGNTIYF
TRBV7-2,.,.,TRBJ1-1,TGTGCCAGCAGCTTAGCGGTGGGGGGGTTAAGTGAAGCTTTCTTT,CASSLAVGGLSEAFF
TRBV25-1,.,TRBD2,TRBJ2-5,TGTGCCAGCAGTGGCTCGCGGACTAGCGGGGGTGAGACCCAGTACTTC,CASSGSRTSGGETQYF
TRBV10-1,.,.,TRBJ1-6,TGCGCCAGCAGTGTAAGGTTGGAGGGTGGCTCACCCCTCCACTTT,CASSVRLEGGSPLHF
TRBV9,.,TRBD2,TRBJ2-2,TGTGCCAGCAGCGTAGTTCCAGCGGGGGGAAACACCGGGGAGCTGTTTTTT,CASSVVPAGGNTGELFF
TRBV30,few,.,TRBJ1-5,TGTGCCTGGAGTGGGGGAGGGTTTTCCAATCAGCCCCAGCATTTT,CAWSGGGFSNQPQHF
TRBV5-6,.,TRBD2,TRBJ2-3,TGTGCCAGCAGCTTGGGACTAGCGGGGGACACAGATACGCAGTATTTT,CASSLGLAGDTDTQYF
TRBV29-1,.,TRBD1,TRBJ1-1,TGCAGCGTCACAGGGGGCTTCGGCACTGAAGCTTTCTTT,CSVTGGFGTEAFF
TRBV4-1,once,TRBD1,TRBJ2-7,TGCGCCAGCAGCCATGCTGTTAGGGGACAGGGAGCCTACGAGCAGTACTTC,CASSHAVRGQGAYEQYF
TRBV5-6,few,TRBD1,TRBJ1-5,TGTGCCAGCAACTACAGGGGGAGCGATCAGCCCCAGCATTTT,CASNYRGSDQPQHF
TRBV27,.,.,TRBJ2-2,TGTGCCAGCAGACGCATACTGACAAACACCGGGGAGCTGTTTTTT,CASRRILTNTGELFF
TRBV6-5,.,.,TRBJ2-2,TGTGCCAGCAGCACTACAAGCACCGGGGAGCTGTTTTTT,CASSTTSTGELFF
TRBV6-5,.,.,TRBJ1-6,TGTGCCAGCAGGACAAGTTATAATTCACCCCTCCACTTT,CASRTSYNSPLHF
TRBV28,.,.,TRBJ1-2,TGTGCCAGCAGTTTGACAGGAGACTATGGCTACACCTTC,CASSLTGDYGYTF
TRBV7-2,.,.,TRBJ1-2,TGTGCCAGCAGCGCGGGGTCCTACTATGGCTACACCTTC,CASSAGSYYGYTF
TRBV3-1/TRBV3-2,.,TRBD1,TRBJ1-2,TGTGCCAGCAGCCCTAGGGACAGGGGCAACGGCTACACCTTC,CASSPRDRGNGYTF
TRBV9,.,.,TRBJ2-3,TGTGCCAGCAGCCTACCCCCCACAGATACGCAGTATTTT,CASSLPPTDTQYF
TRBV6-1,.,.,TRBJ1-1,TGTGCCAGCAGTGAAGTAACAGGGCGAGGAACTGAAGCTTTCTTT,CASSEVTGRGTEAFF